The T cell receptor (beta chain) under discussion was sequenced for a study of blood T cell repertoires in COVID-19. Assay: immunoSEQ multiplex PCR; the TCRdb copy retains only in-frame clones and omits some. The sample includes around 240,000 clones, around 83% of them seen just once. The V gene's germline CDR1 is SNHLY and CDR2 FYNNEI. CDR3 size: 13 residues. Trimming removed 5 bases from V and 6 bases from J, with 13 bases in between. This TCR derives from a man aged 35 to 55 with acute or convalescent COVID-19. Sequenced material: peripheral blood. The chain carries TRBV2 and TRBJ1-2; D might be TRBD1 (6 bases). In DNA form, the CDR3 reads TGTGCCAGCAGTTTACAGGGAGAACATGGCTACACCTTC. Residues: CASSLQGEHGYTF.